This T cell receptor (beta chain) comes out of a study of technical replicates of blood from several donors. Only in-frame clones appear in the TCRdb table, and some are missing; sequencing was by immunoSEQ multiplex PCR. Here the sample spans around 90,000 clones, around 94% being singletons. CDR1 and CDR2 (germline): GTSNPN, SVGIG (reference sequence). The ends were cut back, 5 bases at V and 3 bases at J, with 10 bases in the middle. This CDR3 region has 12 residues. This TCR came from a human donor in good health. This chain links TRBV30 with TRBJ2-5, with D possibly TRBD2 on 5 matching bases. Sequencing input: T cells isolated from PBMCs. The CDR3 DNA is TGTGCCTGGGACCCGGGGAAAGAGACCCAGTACTTC. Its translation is CAWDPGKETQYF.